This T cell receptor (beta chain) is from a study of T cells in Graves' hyperthyroidism and ophthalmopathy. The source material, RNA transcripts, was used to amplify TCR beta CDR3 regions. HTBI primers were used for first-round RT-PCR of the TCR CDR3. TCRdb re-derived calls from the multiplex PCR reads in MiXCR, one entry per CDR3 protein. The sample has 490,000 or so distinct CDR3 sequences, about 16% seen once; the top ten hold about 29%. The CDR3 totals 13 residues. Germline assignment: CDR1 SGHAT and CDR2 FQNNGV. V dropped 3 bases and J dropped 5 bases, with 11 bases sitting between them. This clonotype was recorded only once.

The origin of this receptor is a woman in her 30s with Graves' ophthalmopathy. Material for sequencing was blood. This sequence joins TRBV11-2 and TRBJ2-7; D possibly matches TRBD1 or TRBD2 (5 bases each). The CDR3 is CASSLRRDHEQYF. In DNA, the CDR3 is TGTGCCAGCAGCTTGCGCAGGGACCACGAGCAGTACTTC.